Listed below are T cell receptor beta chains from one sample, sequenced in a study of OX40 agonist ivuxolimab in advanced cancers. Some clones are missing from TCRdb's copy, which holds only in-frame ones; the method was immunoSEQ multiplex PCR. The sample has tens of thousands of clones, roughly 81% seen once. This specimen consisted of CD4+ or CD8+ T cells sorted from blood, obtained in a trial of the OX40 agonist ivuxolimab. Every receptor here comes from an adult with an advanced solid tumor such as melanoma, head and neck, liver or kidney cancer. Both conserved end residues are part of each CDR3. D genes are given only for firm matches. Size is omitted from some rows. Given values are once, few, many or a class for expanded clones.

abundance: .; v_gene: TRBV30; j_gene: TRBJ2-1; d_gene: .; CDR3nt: TGTGCCTGGAGGACACCCGCAGGAAATGAGCAGTTCTTC; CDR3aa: CAWRTPAGNEQFF
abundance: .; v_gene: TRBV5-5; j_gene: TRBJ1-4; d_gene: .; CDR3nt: TGTGCCAGCAGCGGACATCCTGGCGATGAAAAACTGTTTTTT; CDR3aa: CASSGHPGDEKLFF
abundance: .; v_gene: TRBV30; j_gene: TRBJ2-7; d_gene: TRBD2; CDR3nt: TGTGCCTGGACCGGCCTGGCGGGAGGGAGGTCCGAGCAGTACTTC; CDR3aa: CAWTGLAGGRSEQYF
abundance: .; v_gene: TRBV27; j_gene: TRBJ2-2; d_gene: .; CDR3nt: TGTGCCAGCAGTTTTGTAACCGGGGAGCTGTTTTTT; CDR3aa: CASSFVTGELFF
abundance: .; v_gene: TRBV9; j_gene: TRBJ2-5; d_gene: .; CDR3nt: TGTGCCAGCAGCGTAGCGGGGCGAGAGACCCAGTACTTC; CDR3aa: CASSVAGRETQYF
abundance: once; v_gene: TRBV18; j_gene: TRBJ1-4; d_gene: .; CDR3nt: TGTGCCAGCTCACCAGCCCAACAGGGTTTGGGCGAAAAACTGTTTTTT; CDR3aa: CASSPAQQGLGEKLFF
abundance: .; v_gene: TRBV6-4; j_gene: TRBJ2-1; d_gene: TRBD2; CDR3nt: TGTGCCAGCAGTGCTCTAGCGGGAGGCAATGAGCAGTTCTTC; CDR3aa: CASSALAGGNEQFF
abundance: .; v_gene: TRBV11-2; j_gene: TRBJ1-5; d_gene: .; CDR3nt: TGTGCCAGCAGCTCCGGGGCGGCAAGCAATCAGCCCCAGCATTTT; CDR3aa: CASSSGAASNQPQHF
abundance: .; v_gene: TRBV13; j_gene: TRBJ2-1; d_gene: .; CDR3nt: TGTGCCAGCAGCTTAGGTGGCTCCTACAATGAGCAGTTCTTC; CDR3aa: CASSLGGSYNEQFF
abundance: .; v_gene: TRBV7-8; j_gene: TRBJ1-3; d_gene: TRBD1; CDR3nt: TGTGCCAGCAGCCCACCGGGACAGGGTCCTGGAAACACCATATATTTT; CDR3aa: CASSPPGQGPGNTIYF
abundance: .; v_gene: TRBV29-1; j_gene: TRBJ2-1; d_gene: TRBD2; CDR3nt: TGCAGCGGGGGGGGTGAGACAGCTCACACCTTCAATGAGCAGTTCTTC; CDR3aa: CSGGGETAHTFNEQFF